This is a list of T cell receptor beta chains from one sample in a study of blood T cell repertoires in COVID-19. Method: immunoSEQ multiplex PCR; TCRdb's copy keeps in-frame clones and lacks some. The repertoire holds about 160,000 clones, over 80% seen once, with about 5.3% in the top ten. Sequences were obtained from peripheral blood. The receptor source for this set is a man younger than 45 with COVID-19, enrolled during active disease. The CDR3 runs from the conserved cysteine through the conserved F or W. The D gene is left open where the match is weak. Not every row has a clone size; where given, it reads once, few, many or a size class.

>-|TRBD2|TRBV28|TRBJ2-7
CASSFPSTGTSGLRQYF
TGTGCCAGCAGTTTTCCTTCTACCGGGACTAGCGGTTTACGGCAGTACTTC
>once|-|TRBV19|TRBJ2-1
CASSIASWIGNEQFF
TGTGCCAGTAGTATAGCTAGCTGGATCGGCAATGAGCAGTTCTTC
>few|-|TRBV9|TRBJ1-6
CASSVVVDSPLHF
TGTGCCAGCAGCGTAGTAGTGGATTCACCCCTCCACTTT
>-|TRBD1|TRBV6-5|TRBJ2-1
CASRSGTGDQDEQFF
TGTGCCAGCAGGTCCGGGACAGGGGACCAGGATGAGCAGTTCTTC
>-|-|TRBV6-5|TRBJ1-3
CASMRSPGNTIYF
TGTGCCAGCATGCGGAGTCCTGGAAACACCATATATTTT
>-|-|TRBV10-3|TRBJ2-7
CAISERSGLSYEQYF
TGTGCCATCAGTGAGAGGTCGGGACTCTCCTACGAGCAGTACTTC
>once|TRBD1|TRBV24-1|TRBJ2-5
CATSEPGQGQETQYF
TGTGCCACCAGTGAGCCGGGACAGGGGCAAGAGACCCAGTACTTC
>-|-|TRBV21-1|TRBJ2-1
CASSKAERDSFFGKQFF
TGTGCCAGCAGCAAAGCAGAACGGGACAGCTTTTTCGGCAAGCAGTTCTTC
>-|TRBD1|TRBV5-5|TRBJ1-1
CASSLGQGGYTEAFF
TGTGCCAGCAGCTTGGGACAGGGGGGTTACACTGAAGCTTTCTTT
>-|TRBD1|TRBV28|TRBJ1-3
CASWDSRNSGNTIYF
TGTGCCAGCTGGGACAGTCGGAACTCTGGAAACACCATATATTTT
>-|TRBD1|TRBV29-1|TRBJ1-1
CSVAKRPGTGMDTEAFF
TGCAGCGTCGCTAAACGTCCCGGGACAGGGATGGACACTGAAGCTTTCTTT
>-|-|TRBV7-9|TRBJ2-7
CASSSGGLYEQYF
TGTGCCAGCAGCTCGGGGGGCCTCTACGAGCAGTACTTC
>-|TRBD1|TRBV6-5|TRBJ1-1
CASSYWEGGIAEAFF
TGTGCCAGCAGTTACTGGGAAGGGGGCATCGCTGAAGCTTTCTTT
>-|-|TRBV6-2/TRBV6-3|TRBJ1-5
CASSYGGYGNQPQHF
TGTGCCAGCAGTTACGGAGGGTACGGGAATCAGCCCCAGCATTTT
>once|-|TRBV5-6|TRBJ2-5
CASSLASLKTQYF
TGTGCCAGCAGCTTGGCTAGCTTGAAGACCCAGTACTTC
>-|-|TRBV10-3|TRBJ1-5
CAISPESGNQPQHF
TGTGCCATCAGTCCGGAGTCAGGCAATCAGCCCCAGCATTTT
>-|-|TRBV7-9|TRBJ1-6
CASSLVSGISPLHF
TGTGCCAGCAGCTTAGTGTCAGGCATTTCACCCCTCCACTTT
>-|TRBD1|TRBV3-1/TRBV3-2|TRBJ2-5
CASSQLRGQYQETQYF
TGTGCCAGCAGCCAGCTCAGGGGGCAGTACCAAGAGACCCAGTACTTC
>-|-|TRBV15|TRBJ2-3
CATSREWGIAADTQYF
TGTGCCACCAGCAGAGAATGGGGAATAGCGGCAGATACGCAGTATTTT
>-|-|TRBV19|TRBJ1-1
CASSIPGALNTEAFF
TGTGCCAGTAGTATTCCAGGGGCATTGAACACTGAAGCTTTCTTT
>few|-|TRBV3-1/TRBV3-2|TRBJ1-4
CASSQQGTEKLFF
TGTGCCAGCAGCCAACAGGGCACCGAAAAACTGTTTTTT
>few|-|TRBV7-8|TRBJ1-3
CASSQGLNTIYF
TGTGCCAGCAGCCAGGGACTCAACACCATATATTTT
>-|TRBD2|TRBV11-3|TRBJ2-7
CASSLDLGTSGSNEQYF
TGTGCCAGCAGCTTAGACCTCGGGACTAGCGGGAGCAACGAGCAGTACTTC
>-|-|TRBV18|TRBJ2-1
CASSPPTGYNEQFF
TGTGCCAGCTCACCACCGACAGGCTATAATGAGCAGTTCTTC
>-|TRBD2|TRBV11-3|TRBJ2-7
CASSPPGLASEQYF
TGTGCCAGCAGCCCGCCGGGACTAGCAAGCGAGCAGTACTTC
>-|-|TRBV6-5|TRBJ1-1
CASSYSPGAMNTEAFF
TGTGCCAGCAGTTACTCGCCAGGGGCCATGAACACTGAAGCTTTCTTT
>-|-|TRBV27|TRBJ1-1
CASSLSPGQNTEAFF
TGTGCCAGCAGTTTATCGCCGGGACAGAACACTGAAGCTTTCTTT
>-|-|TRBV19|TRBJ1-2
CASTLGISLLGYTF
TGTGCCAGTACCCTAGGCATCTCTTTACTTGGCTACACCTTC
>-|-|TRBV2|TRBJ2-5
CASRIDTPQYF
TGTGCCAGCCGAATTGACACGCCCCAGTACTTC
>-|-|TRBV5-5|TRBJ1-1
CASSLSGVINTEAFF
TGTGCCAGCAGCTTGTCGGGGGTTATAAACACTGAAGCTTTCTTT
>once|-|TRBV15|TRBJ2-1
CATEVGLEDTYNEQFF
TGTGCCACCGAGGTAGGCCTGGAGGATACCTACAATGAGCAGTTCTTC